These 30 T cell receptor beta chains originate from one sample sequenced in a study of beta chain features in type 1 diabetes. Investigators reverse transcribed all isolated RNA, so they sequenced expressed TCRB transcripts. Using immunoSEQ multiplex PCR, the repertoire was profiled, and TCRdb retains in-frame clones only, with some absent. The sample carries approximately 340,000 clones, less than 15% recorded once. Material: naive CD4+ T cells from blood. The receptors originated from a woman between 18 and 29 years old in good health.

V and J are TRBV30 and TRBJ1-5, with D possibly TRBD1 on 5 matching bases. The V gene lost 5 bases and the J gene lost 0 bases, with 8 bases spanning the gap. The CDR3 runs 13 residues. Germline V CDR1 and CDR2: GTSNPN, SVGIG (reference sequence). CDR3 DNA: TGTGCCTGGGCGACAGATAGCAATCAGCCCCAGCATTTT. Translated: CAWATDSNQPQHF.

This clone was detected a few times. Other nucleotide sequences in the sample specify the same CDR3. The chain combines TRBV28 with TRBJ1-2, with a tentative D call TRBD1 (6 bases). Trimming pared 4 bases from V and 2 bases from J, leaving 8 bases between. Germline values: CDR1 MDHEN, CDR2 SYDVKM. The CDR3 is 13 amino acids. The CDR3 region is CASSSGQNYGYTF. For the CDR3, the DNA is TGTGCCAGCAGTTCAGGACAGAACTATGGCTACACCTTC.

V gene TRBV4-3 combines with J gene TRBJ2-1; D remains unclear. Germline V gene data show CDR1 as LGHNA and CDR2 as YSLEER. V lost 0 bases to trimming and J lost 6 bases, with 9 bases between them. The CDR3 is 14 residues long. The CDR3 is CASSQEPASNEQFF. The CDR3 DNA follows: TGCGCCAGCAGCCAAGAGCCCGCTAGCAATGAGCAGTTCTTC.

This clone came up a few times. CDR3 loop: CASSQGSSLSEQYF. DNA of the CDR3: TGCGCCAGCAGCCAAGGGTCGTCTCTATCCGAGCAGTACTTC. The chain carries TRBV4-3 and TRBJ2-7; D not certain. With 1 base removed from V and 6 bases from J, the gap between germline ends came to 13 bases. The CDR3 covers 14 residues. The germline CDR1 and CDR2 sequences are LGHNA and YSLEER.

This clone was picked up a small number of times. This chain connects TRBV5-1 to TRBJ1-2, with D possibly TRBD1 on 5 matching bases. V was clipped by 2 bases and J by 3 bases, with 14 bases between them. Germline V gene lookup returns CDR1 SGHRS and CDR2 YFSETQ. The CDR3 contains 15 residues. As DNA, the CDR3 is TGCGCCAGCAGCTTAGGCGGGACCGACGACTATGGCTACACCTTC. It translates to CASSLGGTDDYGYTF. Filled out from reference TRBV5-1 and TRBJ1-2, the complete variable domain reads KAGVTQTPRYLIKTRGQQVTLSCSPISGHRSVSWYQQTPGQGLQFLFEYFSETQRNKGNFPGRFSGRQFSNSRSEMNVSTLELGDSALYLCASSLGGTDDYGYTFGSGTRLTVV.

This chain joins TRBV5-1 and TRBJ1-1, with unresolved D. CDR1 is SGHRS and CDR2 is YFSETQ in the germline V gene. The CDR3 consists of 15 residues. V was cut by 4 bases and J by 0 bases, with 13 bases left in between. CDR3 region: CASSPTGFLNTEAFF. The CDR3 nucleotides read TGCGCCAGCAGCCCGACGGGATTCTTGAACACTGAAGCTTTCTTT. The full variable domain, rest sourced from reference TRBV5-1 and TRBJ1-1, is KAGVTQTPRYLIKTRGQQVTLSCSPISGHRSVSWYQQTPGQGLQFLFEYFSETQRNKGNFPGRFSGRQFSNSRSEMNVSTLELGDSALYLCASSPTGFLNTEAFFGQGTRLTVV.

The rearrangement joins TRBV7-2 to TRBJ1-2, with D tentatively TRBD1 (6 bases). CDR1 is SGHTA, CDR2 FQGNSA, per germline. This CDR3 is built from 15 residues. The germline V and J ends were trimmed by 4 bases and 5 bases, with 17 bases remaining between them. Here the CDR3 DNA reads TGTGCCAGCAGCTATACAGGGTTTAAAGGGTATGGCTACACCTTC. Translating it yields CASSYTGFKGYGYTF.

The CDR3 DNA reads as TGTGCCACCAAGTGGGCTACCGGGGAGCTGTTTTTT. Protein: CATKWATGELFF. V and J are TRBV28 and TRBJ2-2; D gene uncertain. CDR1 MDHEN and CDR2 SYDVKM come from the germline V gene. This CDR3 is 12 amino acids long. The germline V and J ends were trimmed by 10 bases and 5 bases, with 11 bases remaining between them. Based on the CDR3 plus reference TRBV28 and TRBJ2-2, the full variable domain is DVKVTQSSRYLVKRTGEKVFLECVQDMDHENMFWYRQDPGLGLRLIYFSYDVKMKEKGDIPEGYSVSREKKERFSLILESASTNQTSMYLCATKWATGELFFGEGSRLTVL.

V usage is TRBV7-2 and J usage is TRBJ2-1, with 11 bases that match TRBD1. V shed 5 bases and J 4 bases; nucleotides not matched to a gene: 4. This CDR3 is 15 amino acids long. Germline loops: CDR1 SGHTA, CDR2 FQGNSA. The CDR3 coding sequence is TGTGCCAGCAGCCGACGGGACAGGGGGTACAATGAGCAGTTCTTC. This encodes CASSRRDRGYNEQFF.

In its sample, this clone was seen a few times. J is TRBJ1-5 and V is TRBV5-1; possible D gene TRBD1, 6 bases. Germline V gene lookup returns CDR1 SGHRS and CDR2 YFSETQ. The V and J ends lost 4 bases and 2 bases respectively, with 13 bases between them. The CDR3 has 15 amino acids. The CDR3 spells CASSPTGSGNQPQHF. CDR3 in DNA: TGCGCCAGCAGCCCCACAGGGTCGGGCAATCAGCCCCAGCATTTT.

The chain couples TRBV7-3 to TRBJ2-1, with 15 bases identical to TRBD2. The CDR3 extends over 15 amino acids. With V trimmed by 2 bases and J by 9 bases, 2 bases remained unmatched. Looked up from germline, CDR1 is SGHTA and CDR2 is FQGTGA. The CDR3 sequence is CASSLGLAGGGEQFF. CDR3 nucleotides: TGTGCCAGCAGCTTAGGACTAGCGGGAGGGGGTGAGCAGTTCTTC.

The gene calls are TRBV29-1 and TRBJ2-6; D ambiguous. This CDR3 region has 14 residues. CDR1 is SQVTM and CDR2 is ANQGSEA in the germline V gene. V lost 4 bases and J lost 0, with 7 bases in between. The CDR3 bases are TGCAGCGTTGTATTAGTCTCTGGGGCCAACGTCCTGACTTTC. It codes for CSVVLVSGANVLTF.

In this sample, this clone turned up a few times. This chain uses TRBV7-6 with TRBJ2-1; unclear D gene. Trimming cost V 1 base and J 4 bases, with 5 bases left between them. CDR3 length equals 13 residues. CDR1 and CDR2 from the germline V gene are SGHVS and FNYEAQ. DNA of the CDR3: TGTGCCAGCAGCTTAGACTTTTACAATGAGCAGTTCTTC. It translates to CASSLDFYNEQFF.

In its sample, this clone was seen a few times. The chain joins TRBV28 to TRBJ1-1; D possibly corresponds to TRBD1 (5 bases). The germline gives CDR1 MDHEN, CDR2 SYDVKM. Trimming took off 5 bases at V and 0 bases at J, with 10 bases between the two ends. The CDR3 spans 14 residues. For the CDR3, the DNA is TGTGCCAGCAGTCCGGAGACAGTGAACACTGAAGCTTTCTTT. Encoded protein: CASSPETVNTEAFF.

This clone was counted between two and nine times. The chain is built from TRBV5-4 and TRBJ1-1; D may be TRBD1 (5 bases). V dropped 1 base and J dropped 2 bases, with 12 bases sitting between them. Germline lookup yields CDR1 SGHNT and CDR2 YYREEE (reference sequence). This CDR3 comprises 15 residues. In nucleotides, the CDR3 is TGTGCCAGCAGCTTGATTGCGGGGCTAAACACTGAAGCTTTCTTT. Translated: CASSLIAGLNTEAFF.

This clone occurred a few times. This chain links TRBV5-4 with TRBJ1-2; D gene uncertain. CDR3 length equals 15 residues. The V and J ends lost 0 bases and 3 bases respectively, with 12 bases between them. Per germline, CDR1 SGHNT and CDR2 YYREEE (reference sequence). The CDR3 bases are TGTGCCAGCAGCTTGGGGGTGTGGGCAGACTATGGCTACACCTTC. Translation gives CASSLGVWADYGYTF.

This clone was observed a handful of times. In DNA, the CDR3 is TGTGCCAGCAGCTTACAACTAGGTCCGATGACAGAGCAGTACTTC. Translation gives CASSLQLGPMTEQYF. This chain connects TRBV7-9 to TRBJ2-7; tentatively, D is TRBD2 (5 bases). V lost 2 bases, J lost 7 bases, and 18 bases lay in between. There are 15 residues in the CDR3. CDR1 and CDR2 from the germline V gene are SEHNR and FQNEAQ (reference sequence).

Here the CDR3 reads CSVLLTGFNEQYF. The DNA for the CDR3 is TGCAGCGTGTTATTGACAGGGTTTAACGAGCAGTACTTC. The chain recombines TRBV29-1 with TRBJ2-7; the match to TRBD1 covers 7 bases. Trimming at V came to 6 bases and at J to 5 bases, leaving 10 bases not matched to a gene. Per the germline V gene, CDR1 is SQVTM and CDR2 is ANQGSEA. The CDR3 spans 13 residues.

This rearrangement joins TRBV19 to TRBJ2-1; 7 positions agree with TRBD2. The CDR3 sequence is 14 residues long. CDR1 and CDR2 from the germline V gene are LNHDA and SQIVND (reference sequence). Trimming took 8 bases from V and 2 from J; bases not matched to a gene: 6. CDR3 nucleotides: TGTGCCAGTGAGGTGGCGGGAGCCTACAATGAGCAGTTCTTC. Translating gives CASEVAGAYNEQFF.

This clone appeared a few times. The V and J genes are TRBV7-2 and TRBJ2-7; perhaps TRBD1 as D (6 bases). Trimming left V 1 base short and J 6 bases short, with 10 bases between. CDR3 length equals 13 residues. CDR1 and CDR2 from the germline V gene are SGHTA and FQGNSA. The CDR3 sequence is CASSLDRVGEQYF. The DNA for the CDR3 is TGTGCCAGCAGCTTAGACAGGGTGGGCGAGCAGTACTTC.

The genes are TRBV28 and TRBJ2-3, with D possibly matching TRBD2 (6 bases). Germline lookup yields CDR1 MDHEN and CDR2 SYDVKM. The CDR3 has 12 amino acids. V lost 3 bases and J 12 bases, leaving 13 bases between the germline ends. CDR3 DNA: TGTGCCAGCAGTTTTTCCGCCGGGACTCAGTATTTT. It yields the protein CASSFSAGTQYF. Using reference TRBV28 and TRBJ2-3 for the parts outside the CDR3, the full variable domain is DVKVTQSSRYLVKRTGEKVFLECVQDMDHENMFWYRQDPGLGLRLIYFSYDVKMKEKGDIPEGYSVSREKKERFSLILESASTNQTSMYLCASSFSAGTQYFGPGTRLTVL.

The V call is TRBV11-2, the J call TRBJ1-1, with D maybe TRBD1 (5 bases). V was shortened by 5 bases and J by 0 bases, with 22 bases between the two germline ends. Germline V gene data show CDR1 as SGHAT and CDR2 as FQNNGV. The CDR3 extends over 18 amino acids. The CDR3 region has the DNA TGTGCCAGCAGCCTATTTTCGGTGGGGGACTTTCTGAACACTGAAGCTTTCTTT. Translation gives CASSLFSVGDFLNTEAFF. The full variable domain, rest sourced from reference TRBV11-2 and TRBJ1-1, is EAGVAQSPRYKIIEKRQSVAFWCNPISGHATLYWYQQILGQGPKLLIQFQNNGVVDDSQLPKDRFSAERLKGVDSTLKIQPAKLEDSAVYLCASSLFSVGDFLNTEAFFGQGTRLTVV.

This clone came up a few times. The genes are TRBV7-9 and TRBJ2-5; 8 bases are a match to TRBD1. Germline lookup yields CDR1 SEHNR and CDR2 FQNEAQ (reference sequence). The CDR3 is 16 amino acids. The V and J ends lost 6 bases and 4 bases, in that order; junction bases with no gene match: 13. The CDR3 here is CASRPRTGKRGETQYF. The CDR3 region has the DNA TGTGCCAGCAGACCGAGGACAGGGAAAAGGGGAGAGACCCAGTACTTC.

The chain couples TRBV28 to TRBJ2-2, with D unresolved. This CDR3 is 13 amino acids long. V was pared by 2 bases and J by 8 bases, with 9 bases between. Germline V gene lookup returns CDR1 MDHEN and CDR2 SYDVKM. CDR3 residues: CASSLHGQGELFF. DNA of the CDR3: TGTGCCAGCAGTTTACATGGCCAGGGGGAGCTGTTTTTT.

In its sample, this clone was seen a few times. The rearrangement uses TRBV6-6 and TRBJ2-7, with D possibly TRBD1 on 6 matching bases. V lost 6 bases, J lost 6 bases, and 12 bases lay in between. The CDR3 runs to 12 residues. CDR1 MNHNY and CDR2 SVGAGI come from the germline V gene (reference sequence). This CDR3 is CASSPRGSEQYF. The CDR3 DNA sequence: TGTGCCAGCAGCCCCAGGGGATCCGAGCAGTACTTC.

This rearrangement joins TRBV5-4 to TRBJ2-7; 9 positions match TRBD1. This CDR3 has 13 residues. V lost 5 bases and J lost 4; bases outside the gene matches: 4. CDR1 SGHNT and CDR2 YYREEE come from the germline V gene (reference sequence). In DNA form, the CDR3 reads TGTGCCAGCAGGGGGACAGGGTCATACGAGCAGTACTTC. Amino acid sequence: CASRGTGSYEQYF.

The V and J genes are TRBV15 and TRBJ2-1, with D tentatively TRBD2 (6 bases). This CDR3 is 15 amino acids long. The germline CDR1 and CDR2 sequences are LNHNV and YYDKDF (reference sequence). Between the trimmed V and J ends, which lost 2 bases and 2 bases, there was a span of 10 bases. CDR3 coding DNA: TGTGCCACCAGCAGACAAGGGGAGGCCTACAATGAGCAGTTCTTC. Translated, it gives CATSRQGEAYNEQFF.

This rearrangement joins TRBV30 to TRBJ2-3; 9 bases are a match to TRBD2. This CDR3 is 18 amino acids long. The V and J ends lost 1 base and 2 bases, in that order; junction bases with no gene match: 13. CDR1 GTSNPN and CDR2 SVGIG come from the germline V gene (reference sequence). CDR3 in amino acids: CAWSGTSATRGYTDTQYF. CDR3 DNA sequence: TGTGCCTGGAGTGGGACTAGCGCAACCCGCGGATACACAGATACGCAGTATTTT.

This clone was counted only a few times. J is TRBJ1-5 and V is TRBV28; 8 nucleotides line up with TRBD1. Unmatched junction bases numbered 9, after V lost 5 bases and J lost 6 bases. Germline assignment: CDR1 MDHEN and CDR2 SYDVKM. The CDR3 has 15 amino acids. The CDR3 sequence is CASSVLTGAGQPQHF. The DNA for the CDR3 is TGTGCCAGCAGTGTTTTGACAGGGGCTGGTCAGCCCCAGCATTTT.

The chain uses TRBV28 and TRBJ1-5, with 8 nucleotides matching TRBD1. Germline assignment: CDR1 MDHEN and CDR2 SYDVKM. CDR3 size: 14 residues. V trimming: 6 bases; J trimming: 5 bases; junction bases outside the gene matches: 6. The CDR3 DNA reads TGTGCCAGCAGCACGCGGACAGGGTATCAGCCCCAGCATTTT. Protein product: CASSTRTGYQPQHF.